The clone carrying this TCR beta chain was found many times. There are 14 residues in the CDR3. CDR1 and CDR2 (germline): SNHLY, FYNNEI. Trimming cost V 7 bases and J 5 bases; bases outside gene matches: 4. From about 0.4 ug of RNA, a library with molecular barcoded alpha/delta and beta/gamma adaptors was made. TCRdb called the reads again in MiXCR, with one record for every CDR3 protein. The data show about 24,000 distinct CDR3 sequences, approximately 23% seen once. The sample originates from a study of read filtering for tumor transcriptome and immune sequencing. The sequence was collected from a donor at least 40 years old with multiple myeloma. The chain combines TRBV2 with TRBJ2-5; 13 bases are shared with TRBD2. Input material: a population of CD138-negative cells sorted from bone marrow. The CDR3 region is CASKGTSGAETQYF. CDR3 bases: TGTGCCAGCAAAGGGACTAGCGGGGCCGAGACCCAGTACTTC.